The 5 T cell receptor beta chains below all came from one sample that was sequenced in a study of monozygotic twins with inflammatory bowel disease. From the 5' RACE reads, TCRdb lists one entry per CDR3 protein and no DNA. In total, the table holds about 210,000 distinct CDR3 sequences. The sample taken for sequencing was blood. The receptors were gathered from a human donor with ulcerative colitis or Crohn's disease, or a healthy co-twin of an affected twin (not recorded which).

V and J are TRBV30 and TRBJ2-6. This CDR3 comprises 14 residues. The germline CDR1 and CDR2 sequences are GTSNPN and SVGIG (reference sequence). This chain's CDR3 is CAWSVLGGGNVLTF.

J is TRBJ2-3 and V is TRBV5-1; checking the TCRdb D call of TRBD2 is not possible without DNA. The CDR3 length is 16 residues. CDR1 is SGHRS and CDR2 is YFSETQ in the germline V gene. The CDR3 loop is CASSLSEGLNTDTQYF.

V and J are TRBV14 and TRBJ2-7; TCRdb proposes TRBD1, but this gene call is untestable without DNA. The CDR3 is 12 amino acids. Germline V gene sequence: CDR1 SGHDN, CDR2 FVKESK. The CDR3 sequence is CASTRQGSGEYF.

The chain uses TRBV7-8 and TRBJ1-3. The CDR3 consists of 13 residues. The germline V gene encodes CDR1 SGHVS and CDR2 FQNEAQ. The CDR3 is CASSLATGNTIYF. The variable domain in full, with the rest retrieved from reference TRBV7-8 and TRBJ1-3, is GAGVSQSPRYKVAKRGQDVALRCDPISGHVSLFWYQQALGQGPEFLTYFQNEAQLDKSGLPSDRFFAERPEGSVSTLKIQRTQQEDSAVYLCASSLATGNTIYFGEGSWLTVV.

The J gene is TRBJ2-2, the V gene TRBV5-4. Per germline, CDR1 SGHNT and CDR2 YYREEE (reference sequence). The CDR3 extends over 14 amino acids. CDR3: CASSLGLDTGELFF. Full variable domain (outside the CDR3, taken from reference TRBV5-4 and TRBJ2-2): ETGVTQSPTHLIKTRGQQVTLRCSSQSGHNTVSWYQQALGQGPQFIFQYYREEENGRGNFPPRFSGLQFPNYSSELNVNALELDDSALYLCASSLGLDTGELFFGEGSRLTVL.